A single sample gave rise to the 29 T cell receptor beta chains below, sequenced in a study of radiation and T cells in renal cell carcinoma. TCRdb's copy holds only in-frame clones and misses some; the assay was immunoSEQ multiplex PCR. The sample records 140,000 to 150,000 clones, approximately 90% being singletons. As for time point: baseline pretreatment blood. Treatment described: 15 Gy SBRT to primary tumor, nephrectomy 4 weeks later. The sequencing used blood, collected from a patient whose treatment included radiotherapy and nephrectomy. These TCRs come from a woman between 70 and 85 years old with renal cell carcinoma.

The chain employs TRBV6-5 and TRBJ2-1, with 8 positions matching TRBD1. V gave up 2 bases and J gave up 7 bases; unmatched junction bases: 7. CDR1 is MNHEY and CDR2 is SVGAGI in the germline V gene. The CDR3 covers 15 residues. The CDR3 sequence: CASSYLRGPGNEQFF. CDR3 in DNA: TGTGCCAGCAGTTACCTCAGGGGGCCCGGTAATGAGCAGTTCTTC.

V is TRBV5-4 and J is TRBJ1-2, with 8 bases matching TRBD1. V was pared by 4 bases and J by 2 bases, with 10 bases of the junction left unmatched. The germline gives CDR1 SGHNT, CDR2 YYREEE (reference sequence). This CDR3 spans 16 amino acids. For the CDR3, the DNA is TGTGCCAGCAGCCAAGATTTCACAGGGGGGAACTATGGCTACACCTTC. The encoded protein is CASSQDFTGGNYGYTF.

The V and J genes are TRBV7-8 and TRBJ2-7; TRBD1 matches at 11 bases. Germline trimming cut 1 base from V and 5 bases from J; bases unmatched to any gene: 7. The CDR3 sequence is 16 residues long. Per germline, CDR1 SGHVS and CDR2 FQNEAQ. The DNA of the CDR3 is TGTGCCAGCAGCTTAGGGGACAGGGGGGTTTCGAACGAGCAGTACTTC. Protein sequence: CASSLGDRGVSNEQYF.

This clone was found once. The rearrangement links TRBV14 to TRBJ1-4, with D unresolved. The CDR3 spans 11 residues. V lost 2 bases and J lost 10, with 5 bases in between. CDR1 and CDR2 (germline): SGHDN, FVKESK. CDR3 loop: CASSQHSKLFF. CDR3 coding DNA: TGTGCCAGCAGCCAACATTCAAAACTGTTTTTT.

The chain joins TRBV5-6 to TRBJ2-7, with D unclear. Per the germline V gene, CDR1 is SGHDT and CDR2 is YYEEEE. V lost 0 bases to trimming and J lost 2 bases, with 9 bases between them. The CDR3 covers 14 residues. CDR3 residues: CASSLGLAPYEQYF. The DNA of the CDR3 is TGTGCCAGCAGCTTGGGACTGGCACCCTACGAGCAGTACTTC.

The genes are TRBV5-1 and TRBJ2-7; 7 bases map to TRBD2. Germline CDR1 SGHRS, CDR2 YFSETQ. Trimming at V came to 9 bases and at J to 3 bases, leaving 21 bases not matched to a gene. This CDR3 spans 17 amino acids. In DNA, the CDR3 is TGCGCCACCTCTAGCGGCCGCGGTTGGCAGAACAGCTACGAGCAGTACTTC. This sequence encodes CATSSGRGWQNSYEQYF.

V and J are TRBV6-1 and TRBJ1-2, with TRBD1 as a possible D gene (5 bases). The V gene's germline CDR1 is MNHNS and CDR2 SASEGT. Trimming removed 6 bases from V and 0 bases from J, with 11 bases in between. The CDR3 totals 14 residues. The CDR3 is CASSRGKANYGYTF. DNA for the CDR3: TGTGCCAGCAGCCGGGGGAAAGCTAACTATGGCTACACCTTC.

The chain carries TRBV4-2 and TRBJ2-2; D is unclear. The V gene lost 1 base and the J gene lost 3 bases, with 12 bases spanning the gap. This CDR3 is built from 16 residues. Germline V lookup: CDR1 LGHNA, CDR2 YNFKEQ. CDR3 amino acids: CASSQGVGIDTGELFF. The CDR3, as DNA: TGTGCCAGCAGCCAAGGGGTGGGGATAGACACCGGGGAGCTGTTTTTT.

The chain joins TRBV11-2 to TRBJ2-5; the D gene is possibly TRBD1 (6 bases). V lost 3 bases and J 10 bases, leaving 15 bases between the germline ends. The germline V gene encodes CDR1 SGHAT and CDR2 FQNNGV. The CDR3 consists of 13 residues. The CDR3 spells CASSFDGKQGQYF. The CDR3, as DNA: TGTGCCAGCAGCTTTGACGGGAAACAGGGCCAGTACTTC.

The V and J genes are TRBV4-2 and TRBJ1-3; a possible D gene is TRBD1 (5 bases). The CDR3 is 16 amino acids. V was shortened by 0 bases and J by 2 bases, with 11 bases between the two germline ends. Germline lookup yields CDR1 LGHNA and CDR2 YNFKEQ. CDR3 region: CASSQDGAGAGNTIYF. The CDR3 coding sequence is TGTGCCAGCAGCCAAGATGGGGCAGGAGCTGGAAACACCATATATTTT.

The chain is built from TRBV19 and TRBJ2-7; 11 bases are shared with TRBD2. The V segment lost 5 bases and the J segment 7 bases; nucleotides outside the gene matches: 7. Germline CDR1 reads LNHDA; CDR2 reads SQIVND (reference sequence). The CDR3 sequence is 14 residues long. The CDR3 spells CASSQGLAVHEQYF. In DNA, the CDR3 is TGTGCCAGTAGTCAGGGACTAGCGGTGCATGAGCAGTACTTC. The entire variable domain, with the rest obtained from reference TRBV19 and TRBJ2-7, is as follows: DGGITQSPKYLFRKEGQNVTLSCEQNLNHDAMYWYRQDPGQGLRLIYYSQIVNDFQKGDIAEGYSVSREKKESFPLTVTSAQKNPTAFYLCASSQGLAVHEQYFGPGTRLTVT.

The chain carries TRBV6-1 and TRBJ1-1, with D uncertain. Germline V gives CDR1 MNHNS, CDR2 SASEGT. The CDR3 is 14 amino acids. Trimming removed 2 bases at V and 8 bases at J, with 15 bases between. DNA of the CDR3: TGTGCCAGCAGTGAAACACGGCACAGTCTAGAAGCTTTCTTT. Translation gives CASSETRHSLEAFF.

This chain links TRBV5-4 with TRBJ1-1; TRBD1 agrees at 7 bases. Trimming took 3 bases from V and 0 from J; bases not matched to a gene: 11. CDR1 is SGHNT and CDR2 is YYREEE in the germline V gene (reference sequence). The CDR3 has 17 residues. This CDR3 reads CASSSARQGGMNTEAFF. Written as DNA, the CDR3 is TGTGCCAGCAGCTCGGCACGACAGGGAGGCATGAACACTGAAGCTTTCTTT.

The CDR3 loop reads CASSRTGGQETQYF. The CDR3 nucleotides are TGTGCCAGCAGTCGGACAGGGGGCCAAGAGACCCAGTACTTC. The V and J genes are TRBV5-8 and TRBJ2-5; 10 bases map to TRBD1. This CDR3 spans 14 amino acids. Germline V lookup: CDR1 SGHTS, CDR2 YDEGEE. V shed 5 bases, J shed 1 base, and the junction held 2 bases outside the gene matches.

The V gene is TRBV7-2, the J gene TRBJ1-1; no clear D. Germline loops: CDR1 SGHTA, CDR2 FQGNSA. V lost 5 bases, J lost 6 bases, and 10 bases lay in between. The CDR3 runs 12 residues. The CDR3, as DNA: TGTGCCAGCAGCCTCAATATCCCTGAAGCTTTCTTT. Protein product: CASSLNIPEAFF.

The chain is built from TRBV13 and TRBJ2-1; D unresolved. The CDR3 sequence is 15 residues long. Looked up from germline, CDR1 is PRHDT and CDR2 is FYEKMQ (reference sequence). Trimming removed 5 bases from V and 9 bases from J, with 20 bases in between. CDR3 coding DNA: TGTGCCAGCAGCCGAGGCCTCCCCCGAACAACTGAGCAGTTCTTC. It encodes CASSRGLPRTTEQFF.

The CDR3 bases are TGCGCCAGCAGTCCGGTGCGGGCAGATACGCAGTATTTT. Translation: CASSPVRADTQYF. The chain links TRBV4-3 to TRBJ2-3; D may be TRBD2 (5 bases). V lost 6 bases and J lost 4, with 11 bases in between. CDR1 LGHNA and CDR2 YSLEER come from the germline V gene. This CDR3 region has 13 residues.

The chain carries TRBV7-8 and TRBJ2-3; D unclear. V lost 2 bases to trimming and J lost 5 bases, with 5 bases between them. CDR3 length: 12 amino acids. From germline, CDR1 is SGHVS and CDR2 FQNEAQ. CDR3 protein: CASSLLLDTQYF. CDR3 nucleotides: TGTGCCAGCAGCTTACTACTAGATACGCAGTATTTT.

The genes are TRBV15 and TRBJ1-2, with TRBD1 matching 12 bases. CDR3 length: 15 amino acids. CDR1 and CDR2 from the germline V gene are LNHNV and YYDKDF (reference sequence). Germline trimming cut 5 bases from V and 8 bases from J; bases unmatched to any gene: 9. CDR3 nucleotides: TGTGCCACCAGCCAGGGGACAGGGGGCATCGGGGGCTACACCTTC. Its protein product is CATSQGTGGIGGYTF.

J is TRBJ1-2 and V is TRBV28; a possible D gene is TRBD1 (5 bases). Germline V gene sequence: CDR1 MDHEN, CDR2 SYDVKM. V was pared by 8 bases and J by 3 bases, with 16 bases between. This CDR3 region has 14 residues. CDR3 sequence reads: CASSGGFKDYGYTF. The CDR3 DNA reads TGTGCCAGCTCGGGGGGGTTTAAGGACTATGGCTACACCTTC.

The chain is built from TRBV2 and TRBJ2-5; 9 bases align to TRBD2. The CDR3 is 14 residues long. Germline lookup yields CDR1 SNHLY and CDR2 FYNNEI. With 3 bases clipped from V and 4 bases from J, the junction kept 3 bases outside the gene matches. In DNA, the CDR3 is TGTGCCAGCAGTGAGGGACTAGCCGGAGAGACCCAGTACTTC. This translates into CASSEGLAGETQYF. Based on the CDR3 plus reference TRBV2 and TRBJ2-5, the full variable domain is EPEVTQTPSHQVTQMGQEVILRCVPISNHLYFYWYRQILGQKVEFLVSFYNNEISEKSEIFDDQFSVERPDGSNFTLKIRSTKLEDSAMYFCASSEGLAGETQYFGPGTRLLVL.

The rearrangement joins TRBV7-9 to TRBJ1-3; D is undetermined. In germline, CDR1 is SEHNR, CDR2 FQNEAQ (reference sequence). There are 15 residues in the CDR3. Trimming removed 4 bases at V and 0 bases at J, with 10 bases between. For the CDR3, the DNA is TGTGCCAGCAGCTCGGGCCCGCTCTCTGGAAACACCATATATTTT. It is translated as CASSSGPLSGNTIYF.

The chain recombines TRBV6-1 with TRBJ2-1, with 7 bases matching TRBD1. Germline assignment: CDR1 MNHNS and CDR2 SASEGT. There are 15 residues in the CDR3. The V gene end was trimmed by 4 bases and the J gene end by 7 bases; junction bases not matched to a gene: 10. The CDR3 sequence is CASSGGLQGRNEQFF. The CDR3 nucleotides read TGTGCCAGCAGTGGGGGATTACAGGGGCGGAATGAGCAGTTCTTC.

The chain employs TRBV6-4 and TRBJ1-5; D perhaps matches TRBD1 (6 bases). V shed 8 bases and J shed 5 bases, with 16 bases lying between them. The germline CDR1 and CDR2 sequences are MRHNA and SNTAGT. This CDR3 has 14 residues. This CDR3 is CASQGTPLYQPQHF. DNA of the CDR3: TGTGCCAGCCAGGGGACCCCGCTTTATCAGCCCCAGCATTTT.

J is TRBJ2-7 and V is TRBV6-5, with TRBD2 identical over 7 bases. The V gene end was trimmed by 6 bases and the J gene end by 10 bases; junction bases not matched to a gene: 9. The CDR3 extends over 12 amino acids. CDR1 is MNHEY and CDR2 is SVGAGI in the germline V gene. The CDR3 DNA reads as TGTGCCAGCAGCTCGGGACTACCCACACAGTACTTC. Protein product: CASSSGLPTQYF.

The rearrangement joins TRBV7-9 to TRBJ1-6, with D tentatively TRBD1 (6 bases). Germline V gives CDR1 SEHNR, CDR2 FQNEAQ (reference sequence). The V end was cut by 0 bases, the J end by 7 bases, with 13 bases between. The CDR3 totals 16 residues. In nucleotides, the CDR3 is TGTGCCAGCAGCTTAGCTCCAGGGGCCGGGAATTCACCCCTCCACTTT. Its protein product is CASSLAPGAGNSPLHF.

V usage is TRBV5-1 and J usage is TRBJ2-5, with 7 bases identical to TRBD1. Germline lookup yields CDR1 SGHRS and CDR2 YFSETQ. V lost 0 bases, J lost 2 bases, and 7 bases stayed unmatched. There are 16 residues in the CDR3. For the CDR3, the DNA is TGCGCCAGCAGCTTGGCCCCCCCAGGGGGACAAGAGACCCAGTACTTC. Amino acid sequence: CASSLAPPGGQETQYF.

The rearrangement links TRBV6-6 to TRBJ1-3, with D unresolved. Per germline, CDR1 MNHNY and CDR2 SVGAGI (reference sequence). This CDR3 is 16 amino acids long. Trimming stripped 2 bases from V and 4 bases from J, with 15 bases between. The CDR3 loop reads CASSYGPGNLGNTIYF. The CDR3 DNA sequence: TGTGCCAGCAGTTACGGCCCCGGGAACCTCGGAAACACCATATATTTT.

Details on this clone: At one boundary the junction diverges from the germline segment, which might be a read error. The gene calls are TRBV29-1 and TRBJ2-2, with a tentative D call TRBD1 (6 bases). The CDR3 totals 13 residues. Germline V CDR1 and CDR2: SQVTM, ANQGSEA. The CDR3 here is CSVGTRNTGELFF. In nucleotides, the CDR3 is TGCAGTGTTGGGACAAGGAACACCGGGGAGCTGTTTTTT.